The source of this TCR beta chain is a study of blood T cell repertoires in COVID-19. The wider study: Sources were T cells, B-cell-depleted T cells, or PBMCs; the material itself was cDNA or gDNA.

Generated by immunoSEQ multiplex PCR, the TCRdb table keeps only in-frame clones and is missing some. Among some 200,000 clones listed, around 80% were seen once. V lost 5 bases and J lost 6, with 17 bases in between. CDR3 length equals 15 residues. Germline CDR1 reads ENHRY; CDR2 reads SYGVKD. During active infection, Seattle patients enrolled and were then monitored through disease. Input material: peripheral blood. V and J are TRBV10-3 and TRBJ2-1, with D tentatively TRBD1 (6 bases). The TCR was taken from a woman between 70 and 85 years old with COVID-19, enrolled during active disease. The CDR3 bases are TGTGCCATCAGTTTTCAGGGGCCTGGGGGCAATGAGCAGTTCTTC. Protein product: CAISFQGPGGNEQFF.